The 13 T cell receptor beta chains given below trace back to one sample, sequenced in a study of blood T cell repertoires in COVID-19. TCRdb's copy holds only in-frame clones and misses some; the assay was immunoSEQ multiplex PCR. In the table there are about 300,000 clones, around 84% of which are singletons. Sequenced sample: PBMCs or T cells enriched from blood (not recorded which). The receptors derive from a woman in her thirties who had been exposed to COVID-19.

This chain uses TRBV11-2 with TRBJ1-1; possible D gene TRBD1, 5 bases. This CDR3 comprises 14 residues. The germline CDR1 and CDR2 sequences are SGHAT and FQNNGV. V was shortened by 1 base and J by 1 base, with 7 bases between the two germline ends. CDR3 region: CASSLVQGNTEAFF. The DNA for the CDR3 is TGTGCCAGCAGCTTAGTCCAGGGGAACACTGAAGCTTTCTTT.

The V gene is TRBV7-9, the J gene TRBJ1-2; 8 bases align to TRBD1. The V gene's germline CDR1 is SEHNR and CDR2 FQNEAQ (reference sequence). The CDR3 runs to 14 residues. The J segment lost 8 bases and the V segment lost 5 bases, leaving 10 bases of the junction unmatched. CDR3: CASSIGAGGFGYTF. The CDR3 nucleotides read TGTGCCAGCAGCATCGGGGCAGGGGGCTTCGGCTACACCTTC.

The chain joins TRBV7-2 to TRBJ1-2; 7 bases agree with TRBD1. The germline V gene encodes CDR1 SGHTA and CDR2 FQGNSA. J gave up 4 bases and V 1 base, and 3 bases lay outside the gene matches. The CDR3 consists of 14 residues. The CDR3 coding sequence is TGTGCCAGCAGCTTAGAAAACAGGGGCTATGGCTACACCTTC. It yields the protein CASSLENRGYGYTF. Full variable domain (rest looked up from reference TRBV7-2 and TRBJ1-2): GAGVSQSPSNKVTEKGKDVELRCDPISGHTALYWYRQSLGQGLEFLIYFQGNSAPDKSGLPSDRFSAERTGGSVSTLTIQRTQQEDSAVYLCASSLENRGYGYTFGSGTRLTVV.

The chain employs TRBV28 and TRBJ1-1; no definite D call. V lost 8 bases and J lost 0, with 13 bases in between. Germline CDR1 MDHEN, CDR2 SYDVKM. This CDR3 comprises 14 residues. CDR3 coding DNA: TGTGCCAGCCATAATTCCAGGATGAACACTGAAGCTTTCTTT. Translation: CASHNSRMNTEAFF.

J is TRBJ1-1 and V is TRBV4-3; D gene uncertain. V was clipped by 2 bases and J by 6 bases, with 19 bases between them. The germline gives CDR1 LGHNA, CDR2 YSLEER. The CDR3 runs to 16 residues. DNA of the CDR3: TGCGCCAGCAGCCAATTTCGCGGCAGTTACCCAGCTGAAGCTTTCTTT. This gives the protein CASSQFRGSYPAEAFF.

This chain links TRBV9 with TRBJ1-3, with TRBD1 matching 7 bases. The germline gives CDR1 SGDLS, CDR2 YYNGEE. Trimming at V came to 4 bases and at J to 4 bases, leaving 8 bases not matched to a gene. CDR3 length: 15 residues. DNA for the CDR3: TGTGCCAGCAGCTCTAGCGACAGGGTCGGAAACACCATATATTTT. This sequence encodes CASSSSDRVGNTIYF.

The rearrangement uses TRBV6-2 or TRBV6-3 and TRBJ1-1, with TRBD1 matching 7 bases. CDR3 length: 14 residues. Trimming at V came to 3 bases and at J to 5 bases, leaving 6 bases not matched to a gene. CDR1 is MNHEY and CDR2 is SVGEGT in the germline V gene. This CDR3 is CASSYSRGATEAFF. CDR3 in DNA: TGTGCCAGCAGTTATAGCAGGGGGGCAACTGAAGCTTTCTTT.

The rearrangement uses TRBV27 and TRBJ1-4; 9 bases fit TRBD1. The CDR3 covers 21 residues. V lost 3 bases to trimming and J lost 0 bases; unmatched junction nucleotides: 17. Germline V gives CDR1 MNHEY, CDR2 SMNVEV (reference sequence). The CDR3 loop reads CASSLGTFGTGYFATNEKLFF. DNA of the CDR3: TGTGCCAGCAGTTTGGGAACTTTCGGGACAGGGTACTTCGCAACTAATGAAAAACTGTTTTTT. The whole variable domain, filled in from reference TRBV27 and TRBJ1-4, reads EAQVTQNPRYLITVTGKKLTVTCSQNMNHEYMSWYRQDPGLGLRQIYYSMNVEVTDKGDVPEGYKVSRKEKRNFPLILESPSPNQTSLYFCASSLGTFGTGYFATNEKLFFGSGTQLSVL.

The chain is built from TRBV29-1 and TRBJ2-3; 9 nucleotides line up with TRBD2. There are 15 residues in the CDR3. Germline V CDR1 and CDR2: SQVTM, ANQGSEA. After removal of 5 bases from V and 0 bases from J, the junction contained 6 bases not matched to a gene. The CDR3 region has the DNA TGCAGCGTTCAGAGAGCGGGGGGCAGCACAGATACGCAGTATTTT. Translated: CSVQRAGGSTDTQYF.

The chain carries TRBV2 and TRBJ2-7; TRBD2 aligns across 10 bases. J gave up 5 bases and V 8 bases, and 9 bases lay outside the gene matches. The CDR3 is 14 residues long. The V gene's germline CDR1 is SNHLY and CDR2 FYNNEI. The chain's CDR3 is CASPPSGRVNEQYF. The CDR3, as DNA: TGTGCCAGCCCACCTAGCGGGAGAGTTAACGAGCAGTACTTC. Supplemented by reference TRBV2 and TRBJ2-7, the full variable domain reads EPEVTQTPSHQVTQMGQEVILRCVPISNHLYFYWYRQILGQKVEFLVSFYNNEISEKSEIFDDQFSVERPDGSNFTLKIRSTKLEDSAMYFCASPPSGRVNEQYFGPGTRLTVT.

The chain recombines TRBV7-3 with TRBJ2-5; TRBD2 matches at 7 bases. Per the germline V gene, CDR1 is SGHTA and CDR2 is FQGTGA. V shed 1 base and J 4 bases; nucleotides not matched to a gene: 9. This CDR3 spans 16 amino acids. The DNA for the CDR3 is TGTGCCAGCAGCTTAAACGCCGGCGGGGGAGGAGAGACCCAGTACTTC. Translated, it gives CASSLNAGGGGETQYF.

This chain joins TRBV1 and TRBJ2-4; TRBD2 reflects the table's D call only, with no check against the DNA. TRBV1 is given as a pseudogene. The CDR3 length is 24 residues. The CDR3 protein is CTSRWGKWRELGNFDPAKPNIQYF. CDR3 DNA: TGCACCAGCAGATGGGGTAAATGGCGGGAGTTGGGGAATTTTGACCCAGCCAAACCAAACATTCAGTACTTC.

CDR3 loop: CASSRDRAATNEKLFF. The CDR3 nucleotides are TGTGCCAGCAGCCGGGACAGGGCCGCAACTAATGAAAAACTGTTTTTT. The V and J genes are TRBV7-6 and TRBJ1-4, with 9 bases identical to TRBD1. The CDR3 sequence is 16 residues long. The J segment lost 0 bases and the V segment lost 5 bases, leaving 4 bases of the junction unmatched. Germline V CDR1 and CDR2: SGHVS, FNYEAQ.